The TCR beta chain under discussion was sequenced for a study of blood T cell repertoires in COVID-19. Source study methods: Nucleated cell number was recorded as an estimate derived from reference gene primer amplification. Generated by immunoSEQ multiplex PCR, the TCRdb table keeps only in-frame clones and is missing some. D and trimming come from the DNA, and the V and J calls and clone size come from that table. Altogether around 210,000 clones are present, about 78% being singletons, with the ten largest covering around 6%. V trimming: 3 bases; J trimming: 6 bases; junction bases outside the gene matches: 5. This CDR3 is 14 amino acids long. CDR1 and CDR2 (germline): MDHEN, SYDVKM.

The chain recombines TRBV28 with TRBJ2-4; 7 nucleotides line up with TRBD2. The specimen was peripheral blood. The clonotype comes from a woman aged 70-85 years with acute or convalescent COVID-19. The CDR3 spells CASSLASGLNIQYF. The CDR3 nucleotides are TGTGCCAGCAGTTTGGCTAGCGGATTAAACATTCAGTACTTC. The full variable domain, with the rest looked up from reference TRBV28 and TRBJ2-4, is DVKVTQSSRYLVKRTGEKVFLECVQDMDHENMFWYRQDPGLGLRLIYFSYDVKMKEKGDIPEGYSVSREKKERFSLILESASTNQTSMYLCASSLASGLNIQYFGAGTRLSVL.